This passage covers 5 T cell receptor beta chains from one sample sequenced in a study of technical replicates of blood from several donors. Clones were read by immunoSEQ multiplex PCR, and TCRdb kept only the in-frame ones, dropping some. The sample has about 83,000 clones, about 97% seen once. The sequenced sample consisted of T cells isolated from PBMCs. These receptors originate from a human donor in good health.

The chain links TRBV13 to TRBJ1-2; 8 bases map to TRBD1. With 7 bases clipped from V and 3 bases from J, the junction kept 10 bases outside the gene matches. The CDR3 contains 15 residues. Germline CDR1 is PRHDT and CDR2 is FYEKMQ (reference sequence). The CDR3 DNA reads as TGTGCCAGCACCGGGGCAGGGGGCCTGGACTATGGCTACACCTTC. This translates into CASTGAGGLDYGYTF.

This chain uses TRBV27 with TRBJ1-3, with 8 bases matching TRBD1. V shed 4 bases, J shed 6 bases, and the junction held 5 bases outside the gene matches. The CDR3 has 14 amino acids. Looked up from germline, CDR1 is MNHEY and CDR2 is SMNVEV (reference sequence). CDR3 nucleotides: TGTGCCAGCAGTTCGGGCAGGGGGCAAAACACCATATATTTT. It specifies CASSSGRGQNTIYF.

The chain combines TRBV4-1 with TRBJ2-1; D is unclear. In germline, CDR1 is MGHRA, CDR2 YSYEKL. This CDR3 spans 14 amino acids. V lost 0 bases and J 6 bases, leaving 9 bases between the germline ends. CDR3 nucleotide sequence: TGCGCCAGCAGCCAAGATCGAACACGCAATGAGCAGTTCTTC. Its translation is CASSQDRTRNEQFF.

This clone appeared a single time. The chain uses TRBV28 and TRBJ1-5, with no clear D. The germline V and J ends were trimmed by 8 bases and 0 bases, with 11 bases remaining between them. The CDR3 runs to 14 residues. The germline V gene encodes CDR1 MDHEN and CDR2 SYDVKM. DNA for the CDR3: TGTGCCAGCCACGCTATCGGTAGCAATCAGCCCCAGCATTTT. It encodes CASHAIGSNQPQHF.

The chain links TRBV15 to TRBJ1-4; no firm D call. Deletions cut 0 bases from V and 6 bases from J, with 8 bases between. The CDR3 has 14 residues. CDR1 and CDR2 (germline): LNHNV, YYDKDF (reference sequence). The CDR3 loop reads CATSRDPGDEKLFF. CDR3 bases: TGTGCCACCAGCAGAGATCCCGGGGATGAAAAACTGTTTTTT.